This is a list of T cell receptor beta chains from one sample in a study of blood T cells in healthy people across ages. TCRdb recomputed calls from the 5' RACE reads with MiXCR, one row per CDR3 protein. The repertoire consists of over a million distinct CDR3 sequences, with almost 60% occurring once and the leading ten covering more than 6%. Sample: blood. Source of these receptors: a man younger than 35 in good health. The CDR3 runs from the conserved cysteine through the conserved F or W. D genes are given only for firm matches. Rows give clone size only sometimes, using once, few, many, or a class for an expanded clone.

D gene	clone size	V gene	J gene	CDR3 DNA	CDR3 protein
TRBD2	NA	TRBV6-6	TRBJ2-1	TGTGCCAGCACCTCACTGGGGGGGAACAATGAGCAGTTCTTC	CASTSLGGNNEQFF
TRBD1	NA	TRBV27	TRBJ2-7	TGTGCCAGCAGTTTATTAACACCGGGACAGGGGGCATCCTACGAGCAGTACTTC	CASSLLTPGQGASYEQYF
NA	few	TRBV4-1	TRBJ2-3	TGCGCCAGCGCGGCAGCCCAAGAAGATACGCAGTATTTT	CASAAAQEDTQYF
NA	few	TRBV5-1	TRBJ2-7	TGCGCCAGCAGCTTTGGGGGCATGTACTACGAGCAGTACTTC	CASSFGGMYYEQYF
NA	few	TRBV4-1	TRBJ2-3	TGCGCCACCCGACCGGGGAGCACAGATACGCAGTATTTT	CATRPGSTDTQYF
NA	NA	TRBV4-1	TRBJ1-2	TGCGCCAGCAGCCAAGGTTTCCAGGCCCGGGCCTATGGCTACACCTTC	CASSQGFQARAYGYTF
TRBD2	few	TRBV20-1	TRBJ2-3	TGCAGTGCTAGAGTAGCGGGTTCCACAGATACGCAGTATTTT	CSARVAGSTDTQYF
TRBD2	NA	TRBV7-2	TRBJ2-2	TGTGCCAGCAGCTTAGAGGGAGGGATGAACACCGGGGAGCTGTTTTTT	CASSLEGGMNTGELFF
TRBD2	NA	TRBV11-2	TRBJ2-4	TGTGCCAGCAGACTAGCGGGGCGACAAATAGCCAAAAACATTCAGTACTTC	CASRLAGRQIAKNIQYF
NA	NA	TRBV29-1	TRBJ2-1	TGCAGCGTCTCAAGGCCTCTAGGTGAGCAGTTCTTC	CSVSRPLGEQFF
NA	NA	TRBV6-4	TRBJ2-3	TGTGCCAGCAGACCAGCGTTGGGCACAGATACGCAGTATTTT	CASRPALGTDTQYF
NA	many	TRBV15	TRBJ1-1	TGTGCCACCAGCAGAGATCGGGCCTCAATGAACACTGAAGCTTTCTTT	CATSRDRASMNTEAFF
NA	few	TRBV28	TRBJ2-7	TGTGCCAGCAGTCTCATGAAGCCAACCTACGAGCAGTACTTC	CASSLMKPTYEQYF
NA	NA	TRBV10-3	TRBJ2-3	TGTGCCATCAGTGAGTCCGAGACCCCGCACACAGATACGCAGTATTTT	CAISESETPHTDTQYF
NA	NA	TRBV6-6	TRBJ1-2	TGTGCCAGCGCTCTTTTGGGGAACTATGGCTACACCTTC	CASALLGNYGYTF
NA	NA	TRBV6-2/TRBV6-3	TRBJ2-6	TGTGCCACCATCCGGGACGGCCTTCTCTGGGCCAACGTCCTGACTTTC	CATIRDGLLWANVLTF
TRBD2	few	TRBV7-9	TRBJ2-5	TGTGCCAGCAGCTCTAGCGGGAGTACCCAAGAGACCCAGTACTTC	CASSSSGSTQETQYF
TRBD2	NA	TRBV12-3/TRBV12-4	TRBJ2-3	TGTGCCAACAGTTTTTTAGCGGGGGTTAGCACAGATACGCAGTATTTT	CANSFLAGVSTDTQYF
TRBD1	NA	TRBV27	TRBJ1-2	TGTGCCAGCAGTCCAGGTCCAGACAGGGCATATGGCTACACCTTC	CASSPGPDRAYGYTF
NA	few	TRBV6-5	TRBJ1-2	TGTGCCAGCAGCGTCAGGGGCGCGGGCTACACCTTC	CASSVRGAGYTF
TRBD1	NA	TRBV29-1	TRBJ2-5	TGCAGCGCGACAGGGGTTGTATTAGAGACCCAGTACTTC	CSATGVVLETQYF
NA	NA	TRBV11-2	TRBJ2-3	TGTGCCAGCAGCTCCCTTCTAGAGGATACGCAGTATTTT	CASSSLLEDTQYF
NA	few	TRBV27	TRBJ2-1	TGTGCCAGCAGTTTTTCGGGGGCTGGGAATGAGCAGTTCTTC	CASSFSGAGNEQFF
NA	few	TRBV6-6	TRBJ2-7	TGTGCCAGCAGTGACTCGAGTTCCTACGAGCAGTACTTC	CASSDSSSYEQYF